The rows below give T cell receptor beta chains drawn from one sample of a study of blood T cells in healthy people across ages. TCRdb re-derived calls from the 5' RACE reads in MiXCR, one entry per CDR3 protein. Of about 400,000 distinct CDR3 sequences listed, about 52% were seen once; the top ten hold around 53%. The sample was blood. Every receptor here comes from a man between 60 and 70 years old in good health. CDR3s include the opening cysteine and the closing phenylalanine or tryptophan. D genes are given only for firm matches. Clone size is stated in some rows and not others, as once, few, many or a class when expanded.

v_call	j_call	d_call	clone_size	cdr3_nt	cdr3_aa
TRBV7-2	TRBJ2-5	.	.	TGTGCCAGCAGCCTCGGATTAGGGTCCGGGGAGACCCAGTACTTC	CASSLGLGSGETQYF
TRBV20-1	TRBJ2-7	.	.	TGCAGCGCTAGGGCCAGGGCGTTCAGAAATCCCGAGCAGTACTTC	CSARARAFRNPEQYF
TRBV20-1	TRBJ2-1	.	few	TGCAGTGCTAGACACCCGGGCCATAAGACGCGGTTCTTC	CSARHPGHKTRFF
TRBV28	TRBJ2-7	.	.	TGTGCCAGCTCTCCGACAGCCCCCTACGAGCAGTACTTC	CASSPTAPYEQYF
TRBV10-3	TRBJ2-7	TRBD1	many	TGTGCCATCTCGGGACAGGGGGCGGGTGAGCAGTACTTC	CAISGQGAGEQYF
TRBV11-2	TRBJ1-6	.	.	TGTGCCAGCAGCTGGGGGGACGGACGAAATTCACCCCTCCACTTT	CASSWGDGRNSPLHF
TRBV7-2	TRBJ2-5	.	few	TGTGCCAGCAGCTCCGGTTCGGGGGCAAAAGAGACCCAGTACTTC	CASSSGSGAKETQYF
TRBV27	TRBJ2-1	.	.	TGTGCCAGCCGACAGGTCCCAAGCTCCTACAATGAGCAGTTCTTC	CASRQVPSSYNEQFF
TRBV3-1	TRBJ2-7	.	many	TGTGCCAGCAGCCACGACGGCAGGGCTTACGAGCAGTACTTC	CASSHDGRAYEQYF
TRBV13	TRBJ1-2	.	.	TGTGCCGGCAGCTTAGTGCTTTTTTATGGCTACACCTTC	CAGSLVLFYGYTF
TRBV7-7	TRBJ2-1	.	few	TGTGCTAGCAGCTTAGGGGCAGAACAAAAGCAGTTCTTC	CASSLGAEQKQFF